This TCR beta chain was recorded in a study of blood T cell repertoires in COVID-19 (dated by TCRdb to 2020 to 2022). Regarding the research as a whole: The collaborator samples originated in the United States, Italy and Spain and spanned the acute and convalescent phases of COVID-19. The material from the prospective study consisted of cDNA or gDNA derived from T cells, B-cell-depleted T cells, or PBMCs. Deeply sampled blood TCRbeta repertoires from subjects exposed to, actively infected with, or recovered from COVID-19 were included in the dataset. The repertoires were released in a freely available public database meant as a resource for research on the immune response to SARS-CoV-2. The samples were drawn from two sources: the first 160 participants of the ongoing ImmuneRACE study, and fewer than 1,500 subjects contributed by 6 global collaborators. Nearly every sample came with metadata listing a de-identified subject ID, COVID-19 status, age in years and sex. HLA class I and class II types, where available, came from metadata supplied by the sample provider rather than from assay-based typing.

Broad study findings and their caveats: How much clinical and demographic metadata was included differed by source and by participant, and the metadata was provided uncurated.

The CDR3 numbers 15 residues from cysteine through phenylalanine. The only DNA kept is the CDR3, 45 bases in frame from the first base. CDR1 and CDR2 were assigned from the germline V gene (reference sequence) as SEHNR and FQNEAQ. The germline ends are 16 bases apart after V is trimmed by 3 bases and J by 7 bases. A second Seattle source provided samples from volunteer blood donors who had recovered from COVID-19. The collaborating institutions used their own protocols to collect whole blood in K2EDTA tubes. Collaborator samples were shipped for TCRbeta analysis as frozen whole blood, isolated PBMCs, or DNA extracted from either sample type. TCRbeta CDR3 regions were amplified from genomic DNA by means of the immunoSEQ Assay, a bias-controlled multiplex PCR. In the paper's pipeline: The number of nucleated cells in each sample was estimated by amplification of reference gene primers within the assay. To quantify the absolute abundance of each unique TCRbeta CDR3 rearrangement, sequence reads were collapsed and filtered. For each sample, productive Simpson clonality was calculated by taking the square root of Simpson's diversity index across productive rearrangements. Sourced from immuneACCESS, this table was stored by TCRdb with only in-frame sequences that have V and J called. A share of the clones is absent; for the studies checked, an unresolved V gene accounts for under half, and the remainder has no known explanation. For V, J and clone size, that table is used; D and trimming come from the DNA. The sample table records about 130,000 clones; around 87% of these occur just once. The ten top clones hold around 17% of the sample.

About this clone itself: The target of this receptor is not known. No clone much larger than this one lies a single base away; base qualities are absent.

Sequencing used peripheral blood. This sequence was found in a woman aged 45-60 years who had recovered from COVID-19. Here the chain combines TRBV7-9 and TRBJ2-1; possibly the D gene is TRBD2, per 6 matching bases. The DNA reads TGTGCCAGCAGCTTCTTGGCGGGAACGGTTAATGAGCAGTTCTTC. This translates into CASSFLAGTVNEQFF.